Below, 17 T cell receptor beta chains from the same sample are listed, as sequenced in a study of T cell responses to AZD1222 COVID-19 vaccine (dated by TCRdb to about 2021). The time point label, read with the paper, signifies: about 28 days (+/-7) after the second vaccine dose. The treatment or condition tag for this specimen amounts to: meningococcal conjugate vaccine given as trial control. Receptor libraries were prepared by the immunoSEQ multiplex PCR assay. TCRdb carries this immuneACCESS record with in-frame sequences only. Its versions omit some clonotypes, under half of them owing to an unresolved V gene in the studies checked, with the rest unexplained. The sample profile shows some 64,000 clones; under 95% of them were found once. The top ten clones comprise 6.3% of the sample. The sequences come from peripheral blood, collected 28 days after the second dose of the MenACWY control vaccine. These receptors came from an adult who received the MenACWY meningococcal vaccine as a control.

This rearrangement joins TRBV10-2 to TRBJ1-2; 9 bases line up with TRBD1. V lost 6 bases and J lost 4; bases outside the gene matches: 6. Germline loops: CDR1 WSHSY, CDR2 SAAADI. The CDR3 sequence is 14 residues long. The CDR3 sequence is CASRSGTGSYGYTF. CDR3 DNA: TGCGCCAGCAGGTCCGGGACAGGGTCCTATGGCTACACCTTC.

This chain joins TRBV6-5 and TRBJ2-1, with D perhaps being TRBD1 or TRBD2 (5 bases each). V shed 4 bases and J shed 3 bases, with 7 bases lying between them. Germline V lookup: CDR1 MNHEY, CDR2 SVGAGI. The CDR3 contains 13 residues. CDR3 nucleotides: TGTGCCAGCAGTTGGGGGAACTACAATGAGCAGTTCTTC. It codes for CASSWGNYNEQFF.

This clone was picked up one time. V gene TRBV5-1 combines with J gene TRBJ1-3, with unresolved D. CDR3 length: 14 residues. Germline CDR1 reads SGHRS; CDR2 reads YFSETQ. V lost 4 bases and J 0 bases, leaving 8 bases between the germline ends. The DNA of the CDR3 is TGCGCCAGCAGCCCCTACATCTCTGGAAACACCATATATTTT. Encoded protein: CASSPYISGNTIYF.

This sequence joins TRBV19 and TRBJ1-3; TRBD1 might be the D (5 bases). Trimming left V 3 bases short and J 10 bases short, with 19 bases between. The CDR3 length is 15 residues. Germline-derived CDR1 and CDR2 are LNHDA and SQIVND (reference sequence). This chain's CDR3 is CASSIERDGRGTIYF. CDR3 bases: TGTGCCAGTAGTATTGAGAGGGACGGGCGAGGGACCATATATTTT. The full variable domain, in which reference TRBV19 and TRBJ1-3 provide the parts outside the CDR3, is DGGITQSPKYLFRKEGQNVTLSCEQNLNHDAMYWYRQDPGQGLRLIYYSQIVNDFQKGDIAEGYSVSREKKESFPLTVTSAQKNPTAFYLCASSIERDGRGTIYFGEGSWLTVV.

J is TRBJ2-3 and V is TRBV9; weak D call: TRBD1 (5 bases). V was clipped by 0 bases and J by 6 bases, with 11 bases between them. CDR1 is SGDLS, CDR2 YYNGEE, per germline. The CDR3 is made up of 14 amino acids. This CDR3 is CASSVEGARDTQYF. The CDR3 region has the DNA TGTGCCAGCAGCGTAGAAGGGGCACGCGATACGCAGTATTTT.

This rearrangement joins TRBV27 to TRBJ1-2, with D tentatively TRBD1 (5 bases). V was clipped by 6 bases and J by 5 bases, with 16 bases between them. The CDR3 totals 14 residues. Germline V gene lookup returns CDR1 MNHEY and CDR2 SMNVEV (reference sequence). CDR3: CASSPLPGAYGYTF. The CDR3 nucleotides read TGTGCCAGCAGCCCCCTCCCCGGGGCGTATGGCTACACCTTC.

The rearrangement joins TRBV7-9 to TRBJ2-3, with D hard to call. Looked up from germline, CDR1 is SEHNR and CDR2 is FQNEAQ (reference sequence). The CDR3 has 14 residues. Trimming left V 5 bases short and J 4 bases short, with 13 bases between. The CDR3 nucleotides are TGTGCCAGCAGCCCCGTGGATTCCCCAGATACGCAGTATTTT. It codes for CASSPVDSPDTQYF. The full variable domain, with the rest looked up from reference TRBV7-9 and TRBJ2-3, is DTGVSQNPRHKITKRGQNVTFRCDPISEHNRLYWYRQTLGQGPEFLTYFQNEAQLEKSRLLSDRFSAERPKGSFSTLEIQRTEQGDSAMYLCASSPVDSPDTQYFGPGTRLTVL.

The V and J genes are TRBV27 and TRBJ2-7; TRBD2 aligns across 8 bases. CDR1 and CDR2 (germline): MNHEY, SMNVEV (reference sequence). V was clipped by 6 bases and J by 2 bases; unmatched bases: 9. This CDR3 region has 15 residues. CDR3 region: CASRMSGSDPYEQYF. In nucleotides, the CDR3 is TGTGCCAGCAGGATGAGCGGGAGCGACCCCTACGAGCAGTACTTC.

This clone was seen once. This chain joins TRBV6-1 and TRBJ1-2; possible D gene TRBD1, 5 bases. With 7 bases removed from V and 0 bases from J, the gap between germline ends came to 15 bases. There are 15 residues in the CDR3. The germline V gene has CDR1 MNHNS and CDR2 SASEGT. The CDR3 is CASTYGGSSNYGYTF. In DNA, the CDR3 is TGTGCCAGCACCTATGGGGGGAGCTCTAACTATGGCTACACCTTC.

J is TRBJ2-3 and V is TRBV5-1; D call uncertain. Trimming took 2 bases from V and 3 from J, leaving 4 bases between them. CDR1 is SGHRS, CDR2 YFSETQ, per germline. This CDR3 is 12 amino acids long. The CDR3, as DNA: TGCGCCAGCAGCTTAGTGACAGATACGCAGTATTTT. This sequence encodes CASSLVTDTQYF.

This rearrangement joins TRBV4-3 to TRBJ1-1; no definite D call. This CDR3 region has 13 residues. Trimming stripped 3 bases from V and 8 bases from J, with 13 bases between. Germline V gene sequence: CDR1 LGHNA, CDR2 YSLEER. The CDR3 is CASSQGGRREAFF. The CDR3 region has the DNA TGCGCCAGCAGCCAGGGAGGGCGGCGAGAAGCTTTCTTT.

This chain uses TRBV29-1 with TRBJ2-7; D possibly corresponds to TRBD1 (7 bases). Germline V gives CDR1 SQVTM, CDR2 ANQGSEA. Between the trimmed V and J ends, which lost 6 bases and 5 bases, there was a span of 11 bases. The CDR3 length is 11 residues. The CDR3 loop is CSVRGRNEQYF. In nucleotides, the CDR3 is TGCAGCGTCAGGGGGAGGAACGAGCAGTACTTC.

The chain links TRBV7-3 to TRBJ1-5, with unresolved D. V was trimmed by 9 bases and J by 5 bases, leaving 20 bases between them. Looked up from germline, CDR1 is SGHTA and CDR2 is FQGTGA. There are 15 residues in the CDR3. The CDR3 bases are TGTGCCAGGGATCCAGAACAGCAGCTACATCAGCCCCAGCATTTT. Encoded protein: CARDPEQQLHQPQHF.

The chain recombines TRBV28 with TRBJ1-1, with D possibly matching TRBD1 (6 bases). Germline V gene lookup returns CDR1 MDHEN and CDR2 SYDVKM. There are 15 residues in the CDR3. Between the trimmed V and J ends, which lost 10 bases and 4 bases, there was a span of 22 bases. CDR3 in DNA: TGTGCCACCCGATCGGGGGGGCTGGGGGGCACTGAAGCTTTCTTT. Its protein product is CATRSGGLGGTEAFF.

V is TRBV7-8 and J is TRBJ2-3, with TRBD2 as a possible D gene (6 bases). V lost 3 bases, J lost 3 bases, and 16 bases lay in between. Germline V gives CDR1 SGHVS, CDR2 FQNEAQ. The CDR3 is 16 residues long. The CDR3 loop reads CASSFPEEGGTDTQYF. CDR3 DNA: TGTGCCAGCAGCTTCCCGGAGGAGGGCGGGACAGATACGCAGTATTTT. The full variable domain, completed using reference TRBV7-8 and TRBJ2-3, is GAGVSQSPRYKVAKRGQDVALRCDPISGHVSLFWYQQALGQGPEFLTYFQNEAQLDKSGLPSDRFFAERPEGSVSTLKIQRTQQEDSAVYLCASSFPEEGGTDTQYFGPGTRLTVL.

The rearrangement joins TRBV28 to TRBJ1-1; D remains ambiguous. Trimming cost V 2 bases and J 8 bases, with 15 bases left between them. Germline V gives CDR1 MDHEN, CDR2 SYDVKM. The CDR3 sequence is 14 residues long. The DNA of the CDR3 is TGTGCCAGCAGTTTAATTCGGAGGGTATTCGAAGCTTTCTTT. It encodes CASSLIRRVFEAFF. Based on the CDR3 plus reference TRBV28 and TRBJ1-1, the full variable domain is DVKVTQSSRYLVKRTGEKVFLECVQDMDHENMFWYRQDPGLGLRLIYFSYDVKMKEKGDIPEGYSVSREKKERFSLILESASTNQTSMYLCASSLIRRVFEAFFGQGTRLTVV.

The chain combines TRBV27 with TRBJ2-2; 7 nucleotides line up with TRBD1. The CDR3 runs 16 residues. Trimming cost V 3 bases and J 7 bases; bases outside gene matches: 11. Germline CDR1 reads MNHEY; CDR2 reads SMNVEV (reference sequence). The CDR3 is CASSFLGAGGVGELFF. DNA of the CDR3: TGTGCCAGCAGTTTCTTAGGGGCAGGGGGAGTCGGGGAGCTGTTTTTT.